This is a list of T cell receptor beta chains from one sample in a study of shared clonotypes between healthy human individuals. The table came from immunoSEQ multiplex PCR; TCRdb's copy has only in-frame clones and leaves some out. The sample has just over 2,000,000 clones; about 95% are singletons. Material for sequencing was naive CD4+ T cells sorted from blood. The receptors were gathered from a man aged 18 to 35 in good health. Both conserved end residues are part of each CDR3. Fields, in order: CDR3 protein, J gene, V gene.

CDR3: CASSLYTNTEAFF
J: TRBJ1-1
V: TRBV7-3

CDR3: CASSLGLAADTQYF
J: TRBJ2-3
V: TRBV6-5

CDR3: CASSLISSGGDSPLHF
J: TRBJ1-6
V: TRBV27

CDR3: CASSLRLGQTVSPLHF
J: TRBJ1-6
V: TRBV7-8

CDR3: CASSADRATLYEQYF
J: TRBJ2-7
V: TRBV6-6

CDR3: CASSRDRARDTQYF
J: TRBJ2-3
V: TRBV5-6

CDR3: CASRYSRADQETQYF
J: TRBJ2-5
V: TRBV6-5

CDR3: CASSSWTGGIYEQYF
J: TRBJ2-7
V: TRBV5-1

CDR3: CASSEVWASNQPQHF
J: TRBJ1-5
V: TRBV6-1

CDR3: CASLPRERGEKLFF
J: TRBJ1-4
V: TRBV6-1

CDR3: CASSENAGQPQHF
J: TRBJ1-5
V: TRBV6-1

CDR3: CASSLEGTRSNEQFF
J: TRBJ2-1
V: TRBV11-2

CDR3: CASSERGGSSGNTIYF
J: TRBJ1-3
V: TRBV9

CDR3: CASTTPGRAFF
J: TRBJ1-1
V: TRBV19

CDR3: CASSDSPYGYTF
J: TRBJ1-2
V: TRBV6-4

CDR3: CASRPWLGSGGYTF
J: TRBJ1-2
V: TRBV28

CDR3: CAWRTGSYNEQFF
J: TRBJ2-1
V: TRBV30

CDR3: CASSQQTGGGYEQYF
J: TRBJ2-7
V: TRBV7-2

CDR3: CASSRRRITDTQYF
J: TRBJ2-3
V: TRBV23-1

CDR3: CSVEGSSTEAFF
J: TRBJ1-1
V: TRBV29-1

CDR3: CASSQDRRTDTQYF
J: TRBJ2-3
V: TRBV7-6

CDR3: CASSVPGQGVNEQFF
J: TRBJ2-1
V: TRBV28

CDR3: CASRPPGTQNTEAFF
J: TRBJ1-1
V: TRBV7-9

CDR3: CASSRTSGGTYEQYF
J: TRBJ2-7
V: TRBV4-3

CDR3: CASSYAGVKYNEQFF
J: TRBJ2-1
V: TRBV6-6

CDR3: CASSLGGPGYTF
J: TRBJ1-2
V: TRBV19

CDR3: CASSPPGDREFRAHSYNSPLHF
J: TRBJ1-6
V: TRBV4-1

CDR3: CASSRVAGGYGYTF
J: TRBJ1-2
V: TRBV28